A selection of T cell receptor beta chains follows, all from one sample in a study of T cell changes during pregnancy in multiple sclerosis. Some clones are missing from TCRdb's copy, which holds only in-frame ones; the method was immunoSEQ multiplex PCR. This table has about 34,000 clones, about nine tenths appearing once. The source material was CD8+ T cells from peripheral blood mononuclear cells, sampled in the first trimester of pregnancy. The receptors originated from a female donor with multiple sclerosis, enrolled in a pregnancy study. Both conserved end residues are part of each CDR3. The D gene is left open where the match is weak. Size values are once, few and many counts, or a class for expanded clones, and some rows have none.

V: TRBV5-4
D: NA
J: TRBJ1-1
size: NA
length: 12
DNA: TGTGCCAGCAGCTCTGGGACAACTGAAGCTTTCTTT
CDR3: CASSSGTTEAFF

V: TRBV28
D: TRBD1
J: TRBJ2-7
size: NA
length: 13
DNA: TGTGCCAGCAACTTACAGGGGGAGTACGAGCAGTACTTC
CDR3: CASNLQGEYEQYF

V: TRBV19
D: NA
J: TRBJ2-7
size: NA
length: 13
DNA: TGTGCCAGTGCTCCGGGACATCCATACGAGCAGTACTTC
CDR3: CASAPGHPYEQYF

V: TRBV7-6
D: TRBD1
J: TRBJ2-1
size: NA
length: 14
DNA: TGTGCCAGCAGCTTCGGGACAGACTACAATGAGCAGTTCTTC
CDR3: CASSFGTDYNEQFF

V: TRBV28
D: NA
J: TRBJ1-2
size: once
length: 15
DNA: TGTGCCAGCAGTTTCGCCTTTACAGGGCTGGGAGGCTACACCTTC
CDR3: CASSFAFTGLGGYTF

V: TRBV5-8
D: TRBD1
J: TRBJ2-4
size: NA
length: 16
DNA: TGTGCCAGCAGCTTGTACCCCGGGACAGGGGGGGACATTCAGTACTTC
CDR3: CASSLYPGTGGDIQYF

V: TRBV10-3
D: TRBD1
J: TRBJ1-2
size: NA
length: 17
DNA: TGTGCCATCAGTGAGTCGAAAGAAAGGACAGGGGTCTATGGCTACACCTTC
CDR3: CAISESKERTGVYGYTF

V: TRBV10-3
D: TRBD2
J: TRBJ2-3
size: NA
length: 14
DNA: TGTGCCATCACCCCGGGGGGGAACACAGATACGCAGTATTTT
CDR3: CAITPGGNTDTQYF

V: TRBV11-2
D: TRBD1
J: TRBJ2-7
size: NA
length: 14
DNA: TGTGCCAGCAGCTTGCGGGACAGGGCCTACGAGCAGTACTTC
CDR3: CASSLRDRAYEQYF

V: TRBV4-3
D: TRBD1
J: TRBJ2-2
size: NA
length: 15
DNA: TGCGCCAGCAGCCAAGATCCGGGACAGCCCGGGGAGCTGTTTTTT
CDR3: CASSQDPGQPGELFF

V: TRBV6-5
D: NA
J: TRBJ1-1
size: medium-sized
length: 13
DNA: TGTGCCAGCAGTTATAACGAGGGCACTGAAGCTTTCTTT
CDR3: CASSYNEGTEAFF

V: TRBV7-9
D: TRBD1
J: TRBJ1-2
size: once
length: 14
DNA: TGTGCCAGCAGCTTAGCGCCAGGGACAGCCGGCTACACCTTC
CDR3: CASSLAPGTAGYTF

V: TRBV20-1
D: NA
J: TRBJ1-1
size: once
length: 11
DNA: TGCAGTGCTAGACTCGTGACTGAAGCTTTCTTT
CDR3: CSARLVTEAFF

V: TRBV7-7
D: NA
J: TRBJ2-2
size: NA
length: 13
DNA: TGTGCTAGCAGCCTACAGGGAAGCGGGGAGCTGTTTTTT
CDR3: CASSLQGSGELFF

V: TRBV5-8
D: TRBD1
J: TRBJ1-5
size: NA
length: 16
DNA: TGTGCCAGCAGCTTGGCTCCCAGGGGGATCAATCAGCCCCAGCATTTT
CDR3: CASSLAPRGINQPQHF

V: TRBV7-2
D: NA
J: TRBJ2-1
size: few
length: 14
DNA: TGTGCCAGCAGCTTGGGCGTCGGGGGCAATGAGCAGTTCTTC
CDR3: CASSLGVGGNEQFF

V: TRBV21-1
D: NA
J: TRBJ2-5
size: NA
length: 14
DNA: TGTGCCAGCAACCAGATTTATACCCAAGAGACCCAGTACTTC
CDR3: CASNQIYTQETQYF

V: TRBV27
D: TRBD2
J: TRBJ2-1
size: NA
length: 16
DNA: TGTGCCAGCAGTTTACCGGGACTAGCGGGGCCGGGCGAGCAGTTCTTC
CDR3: CASSLPGLAGPGEQFF

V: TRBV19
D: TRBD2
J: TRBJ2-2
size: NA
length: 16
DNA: TGTGCCAGTCGAGGGACTAGCGGGAGTAATACCGGGGAGCTGTTTTTT
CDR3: CASRGTSGSNTGELFF

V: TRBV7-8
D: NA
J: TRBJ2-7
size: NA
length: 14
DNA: TGTGCCAGCAGCTTAAACCCTCTAATCTACGAGCAGTACTTC
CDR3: CASSLNPLIYEQYF

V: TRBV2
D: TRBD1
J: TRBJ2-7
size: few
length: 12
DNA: TGTGCCAGCACCGGGACAGCAGACGAGCAGTACTTC
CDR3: CASTGTADEQYF

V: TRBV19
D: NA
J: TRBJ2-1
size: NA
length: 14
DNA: TGTGCCAGTAGTATCCGGCTAGCTGGCAATGAGCAGTTCTTC
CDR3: CASSIRLAGNEQFF

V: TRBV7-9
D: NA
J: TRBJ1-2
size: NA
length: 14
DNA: TGTGCCAGCAGCCCCCCCATGCAGGACTATGGCTACACCTTC
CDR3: CASSPPMQDYGYTF

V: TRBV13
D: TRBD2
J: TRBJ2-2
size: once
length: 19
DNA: TGTGCCAGCAGCTCACTATATGCGACGGGGCGGGAGGGCCCCGGGGAGCTGTTTTTT
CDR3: CASSSLYATGREGPGELFF

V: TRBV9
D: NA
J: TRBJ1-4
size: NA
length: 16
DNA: TGTGCCAGCAGCGTGGGAGGGGAGGGGTCTAATGAAAAACTGTTTTTT
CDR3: CASSVGGEGSNEKLFF

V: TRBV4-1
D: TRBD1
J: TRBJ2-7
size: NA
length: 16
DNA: TGCGCCAGCAGCCTTTCCCCGGGACAGGGGGCGTACGAGCAGTACTTC
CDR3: CASSLSPGQGAYEQYF

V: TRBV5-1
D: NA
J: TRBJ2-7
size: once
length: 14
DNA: TGCGCCAGCAGCTTTGCGGAGGGTTCCTACGAGCAGTACTTC
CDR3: CASSFAEGSYEQYF

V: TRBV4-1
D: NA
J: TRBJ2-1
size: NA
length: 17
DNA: TGCGCCAGCAGCCTACAGGGAGGAACGGACAGGTACAATGAGCAGTTCTTC
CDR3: CASSLQGGTDRYNEQFF

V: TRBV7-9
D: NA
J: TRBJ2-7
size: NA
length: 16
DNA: TGTGCCAGCAGCTTAGGTCCGACAGCTCCTACGAAGGAGCAGTACTTC
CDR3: CASSLGPTAPTKEQYF

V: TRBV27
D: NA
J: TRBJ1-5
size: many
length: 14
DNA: TGTGCCAGCAGTTTATCGGGGGCACATCAGCCCCAGCATTTT
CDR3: CASSLSGAHQPQHF

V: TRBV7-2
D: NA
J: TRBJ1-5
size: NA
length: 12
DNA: TGTGCCAGCAGCGTAGGGAGTCAGCCCCAGCATTTT
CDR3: CASSVGSQPQHF

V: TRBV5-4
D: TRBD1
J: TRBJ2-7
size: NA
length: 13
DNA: TGTGCCAGCAGCATAGCTCCGACAGGGTCTAAGTACTTC
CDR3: CASSIAPTGSKYF

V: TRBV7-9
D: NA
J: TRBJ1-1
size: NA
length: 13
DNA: TGTGCCAGCAACCCTGGAAGCGGCCGTGAAGCTTTCTTT
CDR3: CASNPGSGREAFF

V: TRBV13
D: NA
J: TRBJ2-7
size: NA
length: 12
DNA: TGTGCCAGCAGCTTTACAGGATACGAGCAGTACTTC
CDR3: CASSFTGYEQYF

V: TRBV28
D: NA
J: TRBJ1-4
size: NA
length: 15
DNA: TGTGCCAGCAGTTTTTATGGGGGGAATGATGAAAAACTGTTTTTT
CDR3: CASSFYGGNDEKLFF

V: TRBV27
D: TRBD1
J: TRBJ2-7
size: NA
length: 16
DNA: TGTGCCAGCACCCTTCTAACCCGGACAGGCGATTACGAGCAGTACTTC
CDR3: CASTLLTRTGDYEQYF

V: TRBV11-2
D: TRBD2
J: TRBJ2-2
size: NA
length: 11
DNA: TGTGCCTCGGGGGGAATCGGGGAGCTGTTTTTT
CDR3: CASGGIGELFF

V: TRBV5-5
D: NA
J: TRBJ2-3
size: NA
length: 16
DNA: TGTGCCAGCAGCTTGGTTCCTAGCCCTTTCACAGATACGCAGTATTTT
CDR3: CASSLVPSPFTDTQYF

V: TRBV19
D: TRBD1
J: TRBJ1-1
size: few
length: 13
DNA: TGTGCCAGTAGCGGACAGGGGGATGATGAAGCTTTCTTT
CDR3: CASSGQGDDEAFF

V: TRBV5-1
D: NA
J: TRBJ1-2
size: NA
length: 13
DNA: TGCGCCAGCAGCCGCAGGGAAAACTATGGCTACACCTTC
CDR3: CASSRRENYGYTF

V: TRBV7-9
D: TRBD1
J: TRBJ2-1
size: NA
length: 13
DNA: TGTGCCAGCAGCTTAGGGACAGGGAATGAGCAGTTCTTC
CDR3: CASSLGTGNEQFF

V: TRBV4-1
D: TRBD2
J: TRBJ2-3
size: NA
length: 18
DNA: TGCGCCAGCAGCCAAGCGGGACTAGCGGAGTCTAGCACAGATACGCAGTATTTT
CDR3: CASSQAGLAESSTDTQYF

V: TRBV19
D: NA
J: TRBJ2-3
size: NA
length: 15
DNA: TGTGCCAGTAGTATAGGCGCGGCTTACACAGATACGCAGTATTTT
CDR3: CASSIGAAYTDTQYF

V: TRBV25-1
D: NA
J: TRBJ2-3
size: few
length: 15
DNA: TGTGCCAGCAGTGAATACGGGATAAGCACAGATACGCAGTATTTT
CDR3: CASSEYGISTDTQYF

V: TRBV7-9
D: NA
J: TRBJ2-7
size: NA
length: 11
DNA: TGTGCCAGCAGCCCGGGCTACGAGCAGTACTTC
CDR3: CASSPGYEQYF

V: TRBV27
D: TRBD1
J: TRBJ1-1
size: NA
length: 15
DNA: TGTGCCAGCAGTTTGGTTGGGACAGGGGTCACTGAAGCTTTCTTT
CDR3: CASSLVGTGVTEAFF

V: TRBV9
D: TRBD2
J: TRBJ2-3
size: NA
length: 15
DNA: TGTGCCAGCAGCTATATGGGAGGGTACACAGATACGCAGTATTTT
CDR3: CASSYMGGYTDTQYF